This TCR beta chain was documented in a study of graft-versus-host responses after intestinal transplantation. At the level of the study: Multivisceral, liver-intestinal, or isolated intestinal transplants were performed in recipients.

This clone was seen only a few times. Its target is unknown. V gave up 6 bases and J gave up 8 bases, with 16 bases separating them. Germline assignment: CDR1 MNHNS and CDR2 SASEGT. This CDR3 spans 14 amino acids. The protocol was immunoSEQ multiplex PCR, while the TCRdb copy is restricted to in-frame clones and leaves out a portion. The data hold approximately 90,000 clones, with around 84% observed a single time. The clonotype originates from a human donor who received an intestinal transplant. This sample comprised unstimulated CD4+ T cells sorted from spleen or lymph node cells, obtained before intestinal transplant. The chain has TRBV6-1 and TRBJ1-4; D remains ambiguous. The CDR3 is CASRAGLTLEKLFF. CDR3 bases: TGTGCCAGCAGGGCAGGACTTACGTTGGAAAAACTGTTTTTT.